The 5 T cell receptor beta chains below were found in one sample sequenced in a study of blood T cell repertoires in COVID-19. Only in-frame clones appear in the TCRdb table, and some are missing; sequencing was by immunoSEQ multiplex PCR. The repertoire consists of about 73,000 clones, with approximately 80% occurring once and the leading ten covering over 5%. Sample: peripheral blood. These receptors originate from a woman aged 60-75 years with acute or convalescent COVID-19.

The chain recombines TRBV9 with TRBJ1-1; 7 bases align to TRBD1. J gave up 5 bases and V 7 bases, and 14 bases lay outside the gene matches. The CDR3 consists of 15 residues. Germline V gene sequence: CDR1 SGDLS, CDR2 YYNGEE. Written as DNA, the CDR3 is TGTGCCAGCTCCCGGGACAGACCCCTAGTGACTGAAGCTTTCTTT. Protein: CASSRDRPLVTEAFF.

The chain has TRBV19 and TRBJ2-6; tentative D call: TRBD1 (5 bases). The V end was cut by 5 bases, the J end by 0 bases, with 11 bases between. CDR3 length: 16 amino acids. From germline, CDR1 is LNHDA and CDR2 SQIVND (reference sequence). CDR3 nucleotides: TGTGCCAGTAGTGCCGATCAGGGCTCTGGGGCCAACGTCCTGACTTTC. Protein product: CASSADQGSGANVLTF. Based on the CDR3 plus reference TRBV19 and TRBJ2-6, the full variable domain is DGGITQSPKYLFRKEGQNVTLSCEQNLNHDAMYWYRQDPGQGLRLIYYSQIVNDFQKGDIAEGYSVSREKKESFPLTVTSAQKNPTAFYLCASSADQGSGANVLTFGAGSRLTVL.

This clone was picked up a small number of times. The gene calls are TRBV11-2 and TRBJ1-2, with D perhaps matching TRBD1 (6 bases). This CDR3 is 13 amino acids long. Germline values: CDR1 SGHAT, CDR2 FQNNGV. V lost 5 bases and J 7 bases, leaving 14 bases between the germline ends. The CDR3 loop reads CASSLEQGSGYTF. CDR3 sequence (DNA): TGTGCCAGCAGCCTCGAACAGGGATCTGGCTACACCTTC.

The chain joins TRBV9 to TRBJ2-3, with D uncertain. Germline assignment: CDR1 SGDLS and CDR2 YYNGEE. The CDR3 sequence is 15 residues long. V gave up 1 base and J gave up 2 bases, with 11 bases separating them. CDR3 DNA sequence: TGTGCCAGCAGCGTATCTCCCGCGGACACAGATACGCAGTATTTT. Translating gives CASSVSPADTDTQYF.

The V gene is TRBV7-6, the J gene TRBJ2-3; 11 bases are a match to TRBD2. Germline V gene data show CDR1 as SGHVS and CDR2 as FNYEAQ. The CDR3 has 17 amino acids. V dropped 2 bases and J dropped 4; count of bases not matched to a gene: 8. CDR3 bases: TGTGCCAGCAGCTTATCCGCGGGTAGCGGGGGGGCAGATACGCAGTATTTT. Translating it yields CASSLSAGSGGADTQYF. Complete variable domain (other parts from reference TRBV7-6 and TRBJ2-3): GAGVSQSPRYKVTKRGQDVALRCDPISGHVSLYWYRQALGQGPEFLTYFNYEAQQDKSGLPNDRFSAERPEGSISTLTIQRTEQRDSAMYRCASSLSAGSGGADTQYFGPGTRLTVL.